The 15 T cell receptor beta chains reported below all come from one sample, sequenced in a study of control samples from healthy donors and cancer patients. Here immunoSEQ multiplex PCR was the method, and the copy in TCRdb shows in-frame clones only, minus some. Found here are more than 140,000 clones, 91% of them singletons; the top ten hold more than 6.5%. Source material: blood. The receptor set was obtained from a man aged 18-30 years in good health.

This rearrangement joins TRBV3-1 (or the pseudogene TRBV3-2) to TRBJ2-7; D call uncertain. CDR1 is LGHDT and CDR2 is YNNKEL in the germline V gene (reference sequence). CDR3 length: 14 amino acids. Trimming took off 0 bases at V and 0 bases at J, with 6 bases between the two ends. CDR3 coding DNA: TGTGCCAGCAGCCAAGAAAAATTCTCCTACGAGCAGTACTTC. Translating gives CASSQEKFSYEQYF.

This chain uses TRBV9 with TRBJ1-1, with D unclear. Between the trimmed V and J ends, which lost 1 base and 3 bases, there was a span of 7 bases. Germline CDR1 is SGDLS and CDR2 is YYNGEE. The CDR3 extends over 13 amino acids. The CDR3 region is CASSVLPDTEAFF. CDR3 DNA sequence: TGTGCCAGCAGCGTACTCCCAGACACTGAAGCTTTCTTT.

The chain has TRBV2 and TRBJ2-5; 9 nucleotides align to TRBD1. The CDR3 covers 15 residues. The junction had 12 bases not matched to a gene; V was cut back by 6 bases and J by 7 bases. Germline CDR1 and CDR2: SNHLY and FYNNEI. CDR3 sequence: CASRGTGNEEGTQYF. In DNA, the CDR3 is TGTGCCAGCAGGGGGACAGGGAACGAAGAAGGGACCCAGTACTTC.

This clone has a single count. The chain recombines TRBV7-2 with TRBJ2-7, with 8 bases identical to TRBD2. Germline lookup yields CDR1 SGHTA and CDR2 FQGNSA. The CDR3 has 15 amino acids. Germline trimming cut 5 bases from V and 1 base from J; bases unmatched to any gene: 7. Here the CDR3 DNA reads TGTGCCAGCAGCCGCGGGGGGACACAATCCTACGAGCAGTACTTC. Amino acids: CASSRGGTQSYEQYF.

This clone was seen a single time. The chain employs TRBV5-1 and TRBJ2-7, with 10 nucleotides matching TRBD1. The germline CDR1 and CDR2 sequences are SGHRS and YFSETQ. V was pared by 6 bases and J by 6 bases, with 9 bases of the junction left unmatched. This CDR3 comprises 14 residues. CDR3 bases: TGCGCCAGCACCTGGGGGACAGGGGAAGGCGAGCAGTACTTC. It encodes CASTWGTGEGEQYF.

In DNA, the CDR3 is TGTGCCAGCAGCCGAGGACAGAATGAAAAACTGTTTTTT. Translating it yields CASSRGQNEKLFF. J is TRBJ1-4 and V is TRBV7-9; a possible D gene is TRBD1 (6 bases). The CDR3 loop spans 13 amino acids. With 5 bases removed from V and 5 bases from J, the gap between germline ends came to 9 bases. CDR1 SEHNR and CDR2 FQNEAQ come from the germline V gene (reference sequence).

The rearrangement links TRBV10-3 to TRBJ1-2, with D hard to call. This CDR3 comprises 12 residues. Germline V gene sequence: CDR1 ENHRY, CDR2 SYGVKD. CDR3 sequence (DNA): TGTGGCTGCCTAGGTTCTAACTATGGCTACACCTTC. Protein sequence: CGCLGSNYGYTF.

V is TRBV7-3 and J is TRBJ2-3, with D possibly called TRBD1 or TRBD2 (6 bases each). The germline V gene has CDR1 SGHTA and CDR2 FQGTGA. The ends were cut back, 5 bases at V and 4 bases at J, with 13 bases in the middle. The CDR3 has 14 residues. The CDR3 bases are TGTGCCAGCAGCCTGAGGGGGGCGGCAGATACGCAGTATTTT. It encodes CASSLRGAADTQYF.

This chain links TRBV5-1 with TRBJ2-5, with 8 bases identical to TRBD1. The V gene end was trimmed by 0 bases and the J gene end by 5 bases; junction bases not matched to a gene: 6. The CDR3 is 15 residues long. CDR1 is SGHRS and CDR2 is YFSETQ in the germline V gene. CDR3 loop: CASSLAPGGQETQYF. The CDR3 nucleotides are TGCGCCAGCAGCTTGGCCCCAGGGGGCCAGGAGACCCAGTACTTC.

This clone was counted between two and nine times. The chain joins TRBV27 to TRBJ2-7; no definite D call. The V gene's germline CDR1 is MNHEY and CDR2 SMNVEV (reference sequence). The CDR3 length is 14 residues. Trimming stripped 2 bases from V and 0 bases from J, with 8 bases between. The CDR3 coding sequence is TGTGCCAGCAGTTTAGATATGTCCTCCTACGAGCAGTACTTC. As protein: CASSLDMSSYEQYF.

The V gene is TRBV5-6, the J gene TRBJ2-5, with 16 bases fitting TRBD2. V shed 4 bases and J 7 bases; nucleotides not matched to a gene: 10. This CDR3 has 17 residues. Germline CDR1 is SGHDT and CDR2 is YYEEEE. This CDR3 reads CASSNGTSGGGKGTQYF. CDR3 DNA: TGTGCCAGCAGCAACGGGACTAGCGGGGGGGGCAAAGGGACCCAGTACTTC.

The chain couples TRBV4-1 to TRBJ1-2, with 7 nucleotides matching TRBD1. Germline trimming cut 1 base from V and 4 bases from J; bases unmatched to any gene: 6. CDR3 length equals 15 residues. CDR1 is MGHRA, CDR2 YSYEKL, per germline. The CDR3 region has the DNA TGCGCCAGCAGCCAAGTAGCAGGGGGAAGCTATGGCTACACCTTC. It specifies CASSQVAGGSYGYTF.

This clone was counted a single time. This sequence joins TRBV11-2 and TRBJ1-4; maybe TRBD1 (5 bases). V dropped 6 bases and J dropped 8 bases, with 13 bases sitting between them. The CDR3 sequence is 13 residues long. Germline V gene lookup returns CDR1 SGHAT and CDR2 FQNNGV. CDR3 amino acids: CASRDTTWEKLFF. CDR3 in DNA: TGTGCCAGCAGGGACACTACTTGGGAAAAACTGTTTTTT.

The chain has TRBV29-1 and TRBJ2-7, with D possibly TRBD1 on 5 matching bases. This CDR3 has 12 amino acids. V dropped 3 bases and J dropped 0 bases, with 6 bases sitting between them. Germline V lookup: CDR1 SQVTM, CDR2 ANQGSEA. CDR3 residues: CSVETDSYEQYF. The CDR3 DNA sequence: TGCAGCGTTGAGACAGACTCCTACGAGCAGTACTTC.

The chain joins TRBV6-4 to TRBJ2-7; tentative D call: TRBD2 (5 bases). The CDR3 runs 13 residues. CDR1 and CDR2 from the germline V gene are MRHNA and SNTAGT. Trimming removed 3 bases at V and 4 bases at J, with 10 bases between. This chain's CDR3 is CASSESPGYEQYF. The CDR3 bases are TGTGCCAGCAGTGAGTCTCCGGGGTACGAGCAGTACTTC.